This T cell receptor beta chain was found in a study of neoadjuvant anti-PD-1 for oral cavity cancer. Here immunoSEQ multiplex PCR was the method, and the copy in TCRdb shows in-frame clones only, minus some. The sample yields 5,500 to 8,000 clones, 45% seen once. The CDR3 extends over 15 amino acids. Trimming removed 5 bases at V and 11 bases at J, with 19 bases between. Germline CDR1 and CDR2: MNHNY and SVGAGI (reference sequence). The sequence was collected from a person between 40 and 85 years old with oral cavity squamous cell carcinoma. The sequences come from tumor tissue, collected before nivolumab (anti-PD-1) treatment. J is TRBJ1-6 and V is TRBV6-6; unclear D gene. In nucleotides, the CDR3 is TGTGCCAGCAGTCCCAGACCGGGAGTAGGGCCACCCCTCCACTTT. Translated: CASSPRPGVGPPLHF.